This entry features one T cell receptor beta chain sequence. Repertoires were generated with immunoSEQ multiplex PCR, while TCRdb's copy carries only in-frame clones and drops some. Seen here are some 82,000 clones, about 78% observed once, and the top ten hold 15% to 20%. Germline CDR1 is SGHRS and CDR2 is YFSETQ. V lost 4 bases to trimming and J lost 4 bases, with 9 bases between them. This CDR3 is 13 amino acids long. The sample originates from a study of T cells in localized non-small cell lung cancer. The chain recombines TRBV5-1 with TRBJ1-3, with TRBD1 as a possible D gene (6 bases). The origin of this receptor is a man aged 40-75 years with stage II squamous cell lung carcinoma. The material sequenced was PBMCs, taken before any cancer treatment. In DNA, the CDR3 is TGCGCCAGCAGCGACGACAGGGGAAACACCATATATTTT. It codes for CASSDDRGNTIYF. Full variable domain (outside the CDR3, taken from reference TRBV5-1 and TRBJ1-3): KAGVTQTPRYLIKTRGQQVTLSCSPISGHRSVSWYQQTPGQGLQFLFEYFSETQRNKGNFPGRFSGRQFSNSRSEMNVSTLELGDSALYLCASSDDRGNTIYFGEGSWLTVV.